One sample yielded the 26 T cell receptor beta chains listed below, sequenced in a study of tumor-infiltrating lymphocytes in primary liver carcinoma. From 500 ng of total RNA, TCR beta-specific cDNA was reverse-transcribed using a constant-region primer. Construction of TCR beta libraries relied on three successive nested multiplex PCR rounds employing slightly modified ARM-PCR. Running around 9 cycles apiece, the first two PCR rounds relied on TRBV1-TRBV30 forward primers together with a C-beta reverse primer. TCRdb re-analysed the multiplex PCR reads in MiXCR, keeping a single row per CDR3 protein. Of about 54,000 distinct CDR3 sequences listed, over 65% are singletons. Investigators took RNA and DNA out together from approximately 22-30 mg of unsorted bulk tissue. Specimen: liver tumor tissue from sampling region 2. Subset here: tumor region T2, inferior pole. The origin of the receptors is a man aged 35-49 years with primary liver carcinoma and hepatitis B virus infection.

The sample holds a few counts of this clonotype. This chain uses TRBV2 with TRBJ2-4, with 8 bases lining up with TRBD1. The CDR3 loop spans 13 amino acids. Germline V lookup: CDR1 SNHLY, CDR2 FYNNEI. The V segment lost 7 bases and the J segment 12 bases; nucleotides outside the gene matches: 11. The CDR3 DNA reads TGTGCCAGCATCCCGGACAGGGAAGACACTCAGTACTTC. Amino acid sequence: CASIPDREDTQYF.

In regard to this clonotype: The junction departs from the called germline gene at one end, perhaps through a read error. This chain connects TRBV5-1 to TRBJ1-1, with a weak D call TRBD1 (5 bases). The CDR3 is 13 amino acids. The germline V gene has CDR1 SGHRS and CDR2 YFSETQ. CDR3 sequence: CASSSGASTEALF. The CDR3 DNA sequence: TGTGCCAGCAGCTCCGGGGCTAGCACTGAAGCTTTATTT.

The chain joins TRBV29-1 to TRBJ2-1; 7 bases line up with TRBD2. The length of the CDR3 is 14 residues. V lost 6 bases, J lost 8 bases, and 13 bases stayed unmatched. Germline loops: CDR1 SQVTM, CDR2 ANQGSEA. In nucleotides, the CDR3 is TGCAGCGTCCTCAAAGTGGGAGGGCTAGATGAGCAGTTCTTC. Translation gives CSVLKVGGLDEQFF.

This clonotype occurred once. The junction shows a germline mismatch at one end, possibly a read error. The rearrangement uses TRBV6-1 and TRBJ2-5; possible D gene TRBD2, 5 bases. The CDR3 extends over 17 amino acids. Germline values: CDR1 MNHNS, CDR2 SASEGT. Here the CDR3 DNA reads TGTGGCAGCAGCGCTAGCACTGGGGTAAACCGCCAAGAGACCCAGTACTTC. Its protein is CGSSASTGVNRQETQYF.

Worth noting for this clonotype: Because the CDR3 is missing its conserved closing phenylalanine or tryptophan, this is likely a read error. The J gene is TRBJ1-1, the V gene TRBV6-6, with D maybe TRBD1 (5 bases). Germline CDR1 reads MNHNY; CDR2 reads SVGAGI (reference sequence). V was clipped by 2 bases and J by 4 bases, with 14 bases between them. The CDR3 is 15 amino acids. CDR3 residues: CASSYGGPSPTEAFL. The CDR3 DNA reads as TGTGCCAGCAGTTACGGGGGACCTAGTCCCACTGAAGCTTTCCTA.

Remarks on this clonotype: At one end the junction does not follow the germline gene, possibly because of a read error. V usage is TRBV4-2 and J usage is TRBJ2-7; TRBD2 aligns across 7 bases. CDR1 and CDR2 (germline): LGHNA, YNFKEQ. The CDR3 sequence is 16 residues long. CDR3 amino acids: CASSQVSGGSSYEQYF. As DNA, the CDR3 is TGTGCCAGCAGCCAAGTCTCTGGCGGGAGCTCCTATGAGCAATACTTC.

On this clonotype: As the CDR3 is not closed by the conserved phenylalanine or tryptophan, this likely results from a read error. V usage is TRBV11-2 and J usage is TRBJ2-2; 7 bases are a match to TRBD2. The CDR3 runs to 16 residues. J was trimmed by 10 bases and V by 5 bases; bases with no gene match: 16. Per the germline V gene, CDR1 is SGHAT and CDR2 is FQNNGV. The CDR3, as DNA: TGTGCCAGCAGCCCATGGGCGAGCGGGATATCCGTGGAGCTGTTTTAT. It encodes CASSPWASGISVELFY.

Remarks on this clonotype: A read error may produce the germline difference seen at one junction end. The V gene is TRBV6-1, the J gene TRBJ2-1; TRBD2 aligns across 11 bases. The germline CDR1 and CDR2 sequences are MNHNS and SASEGT. The CDR3 runs to 14 residues. CDR3: CAGTGTSGYSEQFF. Here the CDR3 DNA reads TGTGCCGGCACCGGGACTAGCGGTTACAGTGAGCAGTTCTTC.

This clonotype was counted once. This CDR3 fails to terminate in the conserved phenylalanine or tryptophan, so it likely reflects a read error. The CDR3 reads CASSELGQPQHD. The CDR3 bases are TGTGCCAGCAGTGAATTGGGTCAGCCCCAGCATGAT. The chain uses TRBV6-1 and TRBJ1-5, with D uncertain. CDR3 length equals 12 residues. CDR1 and CDR2 from the germline V gene are MNHNS and SASEGT. The V end lost 2 bases, the J end lost 6 bases, and 5 bases lay between the germline ends.

About this clonotype itself: At one boundary the junction diverges from the germline segment, which might be a read error. CDR3 protein: CASSREAGTNVLTF. CDR3 coding DNA: TGTGCCAGTAGTCGAGAAGCTGGGACCAACGTCCTGACTTTC. The chain employs TRBV6-5 and TRBJ2-6; D ambiguous. Germline V gene sequence: CDR1 MNHEY, CDR2 SVGAGI. There are 14 residues in the CDR3.

This clonotype was seen just once. Germline is not matched at one junction end, which may reflect a read error. The chain uses TRBV29-1 and TRBJ2-1; 10 nucleotides agree with TRBD1. Germline CDR1 SQVTM, CDR2 ANQGSEA. CDR3 length: 15 amino acids. The CDR3 coding sequence is TGTAGCATTGAGCGCCGGGACAGGGGTTACAATGAGAAGTTCTTC. It codes for CSIERRDRGYNEKFF.

The chain employs TRBV28 and TRBJ1-5, with a possible D match to TRBD1 (5 bases). The V gene's germline CDR1 is MDHEN and CDR2 SYDVKM. Trimming left V 7 bases short and J 2 bases short, with 18 bases between. The CDR3 spans 16 residues. DNA of the CDR3: TGTGCCAGCAAGTTTCTGGGGGAAGGTGGCAATCAGCCCCAGCATTTT. Translated: CASKFLGEGGNQPQHF.

With respect to this clonotype: A read error may produce the germline difference seen at one junction end. The chain is built from TRBV6-2 or TRBV6-3 and TRBJ2-3, with a weak D call TRBD2 (5 bases). The CDR3 has 14 amino acids. Per germline, CDR1 MNHEY and CDR2 SVGEGT. CDR3 residues: CASSLALRSDMQYF. The CDR3 nucleotides are TGTGCCAGCAGTCTAGCCTTAAGGTCAGATATGCAGTATTTT.

About this clonotype itself: Without the conserved terminal phenylalanine or tryptophan, this CDR3 likely stems from a read error. The V gene is TRBV4-2, the J gene TRBJ2-7, with D possibly TRBD1 on 5 matching bases. This CDR3 is 15 amino acids long. V was cut by 6 bases and J by 3 bases, with 18 bases left in between. The germline V gene encodes CDR1 LGHNA and CDR2 YNFKEQ. The CDR3 coding sequence is TGTGCCAGCAGACCCGGGCTGGCAGGGTACTACGAGCAGTACTTG. This translates into CASRPGLAGYYEQYL.

As to this clonotype: One end of the junction fails to match germline, which may point to a read error. This sequence joins TRBV7-9 and TRBJ1-3; D perhaps matches TRBD1 (6 bases). The germline V gene has CDR1 SEHNR and CDR2 FQNEAQ (reference sequence). The CDR3 spans 16 residues. The CDR3 protein is CTSSLRDTISGTTIYF. The DNA of the CDR3 is TGTACCAGCAGCTTACGGGACACTATCTCTGGAACCACCATATATTTT. The variable domain in full, completed from reference TRBV7-9 and TRBJ1-3, reads DTGVSQNPRHKITKRGQNVTFRCDPISEHNRLYWYRQTLGQGPEFLTYFQNEAQLEKSRLLSDRFSAERPKGSFSTLEIQRTEQGDSAMYLCTSSLRDTISGTTIYFGEGSWLTVV.

On this clonotype: Relative to the germline gene, one junction end is altered; a read error may explain this. The chain couples TRBV29-1 to TRBJ2-5; D might be TRBD2 (5 bases). Germline-derived CDR1 and CDR2 are SQVTM and ANQGSEA. The CDR3 loop spans 13 amino acids. CDR3 nucleotides: TGCAGCGCTGGTGGGAGTGCCGCTGAGACTCAGTACTTC. Translated, it gives CSAGGSAAETQYF.

V gene TRBV4-1 combines with J gene TRBJ2-7; a possible D gene is TRBD2 (6 bases). The CDR3 has 15 residues. Germline CDR1 MGHRA, CDR2 YSYEKL. V dropped 0 bases and J dropped 7 bases, with 16 bases sitting between them. For the CDR3, the DNA is TGCGCCAGCAGCCAAGATCTCCATCCCAGCGGGGAGCAGTACTTC. This translates into CASSQDLHPSGEQYF.

This chain connects TRBV20-1 to TRBJ2-1, with 11 bases fitting TRBD2. J lost 2 bases, V lost 3 bases, and 6 bases had no gene match. CDR3 length: 16 amino acids. Per germline, CDR1 DFQATT and CDR2 SNEGSKA (reference sequence). In DNA, the CDR3 is TGCAGTGCTAGTACTAGCGGGAGACGAACCTACAATGAGCAGTTCTTC. It is translated as CSASTSGRRTYNEQFF.

The chain uses TRBV7-9 and TRBJ2-1; D ambiguous. Germline assignment: CDR1 SEHNR and CDR2 FQNEAQ (reference sequence). This CDR3 is 16 amino acids long. Between the trimmed V and J ends, which lost 5 bases and 9 bases, there was a span of 23 bases. The CDR3 nucleotides are TGTGCCAGCAGCCCTAGTGGGCCCAAGCAGTGGGCTGAGCAGTTCTTC. This gives the protein CASSPSGPKQWAEQFF.

This clonotype appeared once. The V and J genes are TRBV5-1 and TRBJ2-1; TRBD2 matches at 9 bases. This CDR3 region has 15 residues. Germline V gene data show CDR1 as SGHRS and CDR2 as YFSETQ. The J segment lost 12 bases and the V segment lost 0 bases, leaving 10 bases of the junction unmatched. As DNA, the CDR3 is TGCGCCAGCAGCTTGGCGGCTAGCGGGATGAGTGGGCAGTTCTTC. Encoded protein: CASSLAASGMSGQFF.

On this clonotype itself: A much larger clone lies one base from this, so it may be a read error. This chain connects TRBV5-1 to TRBJ2-1, with D possibly being TRBD2 (5 bases). Between the trimmed V and J ends, which lost 4 bases and 7 bases, there was a span of 18 bases. This CDR3 has 15 residues. Germline V gene lookup returns CDR1 SGHRS and CDR2 YFSETQ. Here the CDR3 DNA reads TGCGCCAGCAGCCTCTTCGGGGAAGGTATAAATGAGCAGTTCTTC. This sequence encodes CASSLFGEGINEQFF. Using reference TRBV5-1 and TRBJ2-1 for the parts outside the CDR3, the full variable domain is KAGVTQTPRYLIKTRGQQVTLSCSPISGHRSVSWYQQTPGQGLQFLFEYFSETQRNKGNFPGRFSGRQFSNSRSEMNVSTLELGDSALYLCASSLFGEGINEQFFGPGTRLTVL.

About this clonotype itself: Germline is not matched at one junction end, which may reflect a read error. The chain carries TRBV29-1 and TRBJ2-1, with 7 bases that match TRBD2. Germline CDR1 reads SQVTM; CDR2 reads ANQGSEA. There are 14 residues in the CDR3. For the CDR3, the DNA is TGCAGCGTTGGAGGACTAGTGGTCGGGAATGAGCACTTCTTC. Its protein is CSVGGLVVGNEHFF.

This clonotype was observed once. The chain has TRBV2 and TRBJ2-3; no clear D gene. This CDR3 has 13 residues. The V gene's germline CDR1 is SNHLY and CDR2 FYNNEI. Trimming took 7 bases from V and 2 from J, leaving 10 bases between them. CDR3 in amino acids: CASIDPPTDTQYF. CDR3 nucleotides: TGTGCCAGCATTGACCCTCCCACAGATACGCAGTATTTT.

This clonotype was counted ten times or more. The chain has TRBV6-1 and TRBJ1-1; possible D gene TRBD1, 6 bases. This CDR3 contains 13 residues. The germline V and J ends were trimmed by 6 bases and 5 bases, with 13 bases remaining between them. Germline V gives CDR1 MNHNS, CDR2 SASEGT. The CDR3 reads CASRAGTLTEAFF. In nucleotides, the CDR3 is TGTGCCAGCAGGGCTGGGACATTGACTGAAGCTTTCTTT.

The CDR3 loop is CSVQLRGLCGIQYF. For the CDR3, the DNA is TGCAGCGTTCAACTAAGGGGCCTCTGCGGCATTCAGTACTTC. V usage is TRBV29-1 and J usage is TRBJ2-4, with TRBD1 as a possible D gene (5 bases). V shed 5 bases and J shed 9 bases, with 20 bases lying between them. The germline V gene encodes CDR1 SQVTM and CDR2 ANQGSEA. The CDR3 covers 14 residues.

In the case of this clonotype: The final CDR3 position lacks the conserved phenylalanine or tryptophan, pointing to a likely read error. The limits of the CDR3 on the DNA are not certain, so only TCRdb's listed CDR3 is given. The chain has TRBV11-2 and TRBJ2-1. Germline assignment: CDR1 SGHAT and CDR2 FQNNGV. The CDR3 numbers 13 amino acids, ends counted. CDR3 in amino acids: CASSINDADEEFL.